The present T cell receptor (beta chain) was sequenced within a study of blood T cell repertoires in COVID-19. Only in-frame clones appear in the TCRdb table, and some are missing; sequencing was by immunoSEQ multiplex PCR. Among roughly 120,000 clones listed, about 78% were seen once. The V end was cut by 1 base, the J end by 2 bases, with 14 bases between. Germline loops: CDR1 KGHSH, CDR2 LQKENI. The CDR3 covers 16 residues. Sequencing was performed on peripheral blood. The receptor comes from a man between 65 and 80 years old with acute or convalescent COVID-19. This chain connects TRBV18 to TRBJ2-5; the D is unclear. In DNA, the CDR3 is TGTGCCAGCTCACCACTATCATCGGTTAGACAAGAGACCCAGTACTTC. Protein product: CASSPLSSVRQETQYF. The whole variable domain, remainder taken from reference TRBV18 and TRBJ2-5, is NAGVMQNPRHLVRRRGQEARLRCSPMKGHSHVYWYRQLPEEGLKFMVYLQKENIIDESGMPKERFSAEFPKEGPSILRIQQVVRGDSAAYFCASSPLSSVRQETQYFGPGTRLLVL.